Below are 26 T cell receptor beta chains sequenced from a single sample in a study of brain T cells in children with intractable seizures. The repertoire was sequenced with immunoSEQ multiplex PCR; TCRdb's copy has only in-frame clones and lacks some. The sample includes under 150,000 clones, under 95% of them seen just once. The sample was peripheral blood, taken at surgery. Every receptor here comes from a boy less than two years old with hemimegalencephaly and intractable seizures.

This clone came up a few times. This chain joins TRBV16 and TRBJ1-2; no definite D call. Germline assignment: CDR1 KGHSY and CDR2 FQNENV. V lost 4 bases, J lost 3 bases, and 15 bases lay in between. This CDR3 region has 15 residues. The CDR3 sequence: CASSLGPEGYYGYTF. The DNA of the CDR3 is TGTGCCAGCAGCCTAGGCCCGGAAGGGTACTATGGCTACACCTTC.

The chain recombines TRBV10-1 with TRBJ2-7; the D call may be TRBD1 or TRBD2 (7 bases each). The ends were cut back, 2 bases at V and 6 bases at J, with 11 bases in the middle. The germline CDR1 and CDR2 sequences are WNHNN and SYGVQD (reference sequence). The CDR3 has 13 residues. CDR3 sequence reads: CASSEIRGGEQYF. The CDR3 region has the DNA TGCGCCAGCAGTGAGATCAGGGGGGGCGAGCAGTACTTC.

This chain joins TRBV6-4 and TRBJ2-7, with D perhaps matching TRBD1 or TRBD2 (6 bases each). This CDR3 is 13 amino acids long. Trimming stripped 6 bases from V and 3 bases from J, with 12 bases between. From germline, CDR1 is MRHNA and CDR2 SNTAGT. The CDR3 here is CASRWGALYEQYF. Written as DNA, the CDR3 is TGTGCCAGCAGGTGGGGGGCCCTCTACGAGCAGTACTTC.

CDR3 sequence: CASSLVPGSYEQYF. The CDR3 DNA sequence: TGTGCCAGCAGCTTAGTCCCAGGCTCCTACGAGCAGTACTTC. This chain joins TRBV7-2 and TRBJ2-7; D gene ambiguous. The CDR3 length is 14 residues. CDR1 and CDR2 from the germline V gene are SGHTA and FQGNSA. Trimming shortened V by 1 base and J by 0 bases, and 7 bases separated the two germline ends.

The rearrangement links TRBV21-1 to TRBJ2-7. TRBV21-1 is labeled a pseudogene. CDR3 size: 11 residues. The CDR3 here is CASVGTYEQYF. The CDR3, as DNA: TGTGCCTCTGTGGGAACCTACGAGCAGTACTTC.

The CDR3 region is CASESTRGDTQYF. CDR3 nucleotides: TGCGCCAGCGAATCGACTAGGGGAGATACGCAGTATTTT. The chain recombines TRBV5-1 with TRBJ2-3, with D tentatively TRBD2 (6 bases). Germline-derived CDR1 and CDR2 are SGHRS and YFSETQ. The ends were cut back, 7 bases at V and 5 bases at J, with 14 bases in the middle. The CDR3 length is 13 residues.

The rearrangement links TRBV6-5 to TRBJ1-2; D unresolved. The germline V gene has CDR1 MNHEY and CDR2 SVGAGI. Deletions cut 4 bases from V and 0 bases from J, with 3 bases between. This CDR3 has 12 residues. CDR3 DNA sequence: TGTGCCAGCAGTTCCTCTAACTATGGCTACACCTTC. Protein sequence: CASSSSNYGYTF.

The chain recombines TRBV14 with TRBJ1-6; perhaps TRBD1 as D (5 bases). The CDR3 contains 18 residues. The V end lost 4 bases, the J end lost 7 bases, and 23 bases lay between the germline ends. Germline loops: CDR1 SGHDN, CDR2 FVKESK. CDR3: CASSLPQTILGGNSPLHF. The DNA of the CDR3 is TGTGCCAGCAGCCTTCCCCAGACCATACTTGGGGGAAATTCACCCCTCCACTTT.

J is TRBJ2-1 and V is TRBV19, with D possibly matching TRBD2 (5 bases). This CDR3 comprises 15 residues. The germline CDR1 and CDR2 sequences are LNHDA and SQIVND (reference sequence). V lost 3 bases and J 3 bases, leaving 12 bases between the germline ends. This CDR3 reads CASSIARAGYNEQFF. The CDR3 region has the DNA TGTGCCAGTAGTATTGCGAGGGCGGGCTACAATGAGCAGTTCTTC.

The chain combines TRBV5-1 with TRBJ2-5; D is ambiguous. CDR1 SGHRS and CDR2 YFSETQ come from the germline V gene. This CDR3 contains 14 residues. Deletions cut 1 base from V and 4 bases from J, with 11 bases between. The CDR3 reads CASSLFVGGETQYF. CDR3 DNA sequence: TGCGCCAGCAGCTTGTTCGTGGGCGGAGAGACCCAGTACTTC.

The gene calls are TRBV28 and TRBJ1-4; the D gene is possibly TRBD1 (5 bases). CDR1 and CDR2 (germline): MDHEN, SYDVKM. Trimming took 8 bases from V and 8 from J, leaving 15 bases between them. CDR3 size: 13 residues. CDR3 bases: TGTGCCAGCCGCGCAGGGCTAAGAGAAAAACTGTTTTTT. It codes for CASRAGLREKLFF. Combining the CDR3 with reference TRBV28 and TRBJ1-4 gives the whole variable domain DVKVTQSSRYLVKRTGEKVFLECVQDMDHENMFWYRQDPGLGLRLIYFSYDVKMKEKGDIPEGYSVSREKKERFSLILESASTNQTSMYLCASRAGLREKLFFGSGTQLSVL.

This chain links TRBV4-1 with TRBJ2-7; D gene ambiguous. From germline, CDR1 is MGHRA and CDR2 YSYEKL. Trimming cost V 0 bases and J 5 bases, with 14 bases left between them. The CDR3 is made up of 15 amino acids. The CDR3 reads CASSQEHTAEHEQYF. CDR3 bases: TGCGCCAGCAGCCAAGAGCACACCGCCGAGCACGAGCAGTACTTC.

This chain links TRBV9 with TRBJ1-1; a weak D match, TRBD1 (5 bases). The ends were cut back, 4 bases at V and 1 base at J, with 8 bases in the middle. This CDR3 comprises 13 residues. Germline CDR1 reads SGDLS; CDR2 reads YYNGEE. This CDR3 is CASSITGNTEAFF. DNA of the CDR3: TGTGCCAGCAGCATTACAGGGAACACTGAAGCTTTCTTT.

The chain carries TRBV5-1 and TRBJ2-2, with D uncertain. The CDR3 contains 16 residues. Trimming shortened V by 1 base and J by 5 bases, and 15 bases separated the two germline ends. Germline CDR1 SGHRS, CDR2 YFSETQ. DNA for the CDR3: TGCGCCAGCAGCTTGCCCGGCAGGAGTAAGACCGGGGAGCTGTTTTTT. Its protein is CASSLPGRSKTGELFF.

This clone was seen just once. This chain uses TRBV9 with TRBJ1-4; a possible D gene is TRBD1 (6 bases). Germline-derived CDR1 and CDR2 are SGDLS and YYNGEE. The CDR3 totals 15 residues. With 0 bases removed from V and 0 bases from J, the gap between germline ends came to 6 bases. The DNA for the CDR3 is TGTGCCAGCAGCGTAGGGGGGCCAACTAATGAAAAACTGTTTTTT. This translates into CASSVGGPTNEKLFF.

The rearrangement links TRBV6-4 to TRBJ2-3; D may be TRBD1 or TRBD2 (5 bases each). V lost 6 bases and J lost 9, with 19 bases in between. The length of the CDR3 is 14 residues. From germline, CDR1 is MRHNA and CDR2 SNTAGT. The CDR3: CASRQPSPGRTQYF. CDR3 DNA: TGTGCCAGCAGGCAACCCTCACCGGGACGGACGCAGTATTTT.

V gene TRBV19 combines with J gene TRBJ1-1; the D gene is possibly TRBD1 (6 bases). Germline assignment: CDR1 LNHDA and CDR2 SQIVND (reference sequence). CDR3 length equals 14 residues. The V end was cut by 7 bases, the J end by 2 bases, with 14 bases between. The CDR3: CASTEGGHNTEAFF. DNA for the CDR3: TGTGCCAGTACTGAGGGGGGGCATAACACTGAAGCTTTCTTT.

The rearrangement uses TRBV5-1 and TRBJ1-1, with D perhaps TRBD1 (6 bases). Trimming pared 3 bases from V and 8 bases from J, leaving 20 bases between. CDR1 is SGHRS and CDR2 is YFSETQ in the germline V gene. This CDR3 region has 15 residues. CDR3 amino acids: CASSWGTGATIEAFF. Written as DNA, the CDR3 is TGCGCCAGCAGCTGGGGGACGGGGGCAACCATCGAAGCTTTCTTT.

V is TRBV27 and J is TRBJ1-6; D is ambiguous. The length of the CDR3 is 12 residues. The germline V gene has CDR1 MNHEY and CDR2 SMNVEV (reference sequence). Trimming left V 1 base short and J 10 bases short, with 5 bases between. The CDR3 sequence: CASSLYGSPLHF. The CDR3 coding sequence is TGTGCCAGCAGTTTATATGGCTCACCCCTCCACTTT.

The gene calls are TRBV4-2 and TRBJ2-2, with D possibly being TRBD2 (6 bases). Germline CDR1 LGHNA, CDR2 YNFKEQ. Trimming took off 1 base at V and 0 bases at J, with 12 bases between the two ends. The CDR3 sequence is 17 residues long. The CDR3 DNA reads TGTGCCAGCAGCCAAGGAGCCTTAGCGGCGAACACCGGGGAGCTGTTTTTT. Translated: CASSQGALAANTGELFF.

A few counts support this clone. The chain couples TRBV27 to TRBJ2-7; no firm D call. CDR1 and CDR2 from the germline V gene are MNHEY and SMNVEV (reference sequence). V was trimmed by 3 bases and J by 6 bases, leaving 3 bases between them. The CDR3 loop spans 10 amino acids. CDR3 region: CASSLIEQYF. The DNA for the CDR3 is TGTGCCAGCAGTTTGATCGAGCAGTACTTC.

This clone was recorded only once. V usage is TRBV29-1 and J usage is TRBJ2-5, with D possibly TRBD2 on 6 matching bases. Trimming removed 4 bases at V and 2 bases at J, with 14 bases between. The CDR3 has 14 residues. The germline gives CDR1 SQVTM, CDR2 ANQGSEA. CDR3 DNA sequence: TGCAGCGTTGCCGGGAGCGGGCGACAAGAGACCCAGTACTTC. Protein sequence: CSVAGSGRQETQYF.

The chain has TRBV28 and TRBJ1-3; D possibly corresponds to TRBD1 (6 bases). The germline V and J ends were trimmed by 5 bases and 0 bases, with 17 bases remaining between them. This CDR3 has 17 residues. Germline assignment: CDR1 MDHEN and CDR2 SYDVKM. CDR3 sequence (DNA): TGTGCCAGCAGTGTTACGGGACAAACATACTCTGGAAACACCATATATTTT. Its protein product is CASSVTGQTYSGNTIYF.

CDR3 residues: CASARGAGAPYEQYF. CDR3 nucleotides: TGTGCCAGCGCTCGGGGGGCAGGGGCTCCCTACGAGCAGTACTTC. The chain carries TRBV27 and TRBJ2-7, with D tentatively TRBD2 (7 bases). V lost 8 bases to trimming and J lost 2 bases, with 19 bases between them. The CDR3 has 15 amino acids. Per the germline V gene, CDR1 is MNHEY and CDR2 is SMNVEV (reference sequence).

This clone was recorded once. The rearrangement links TRBV28 to TRBJ1-3; D remains unclear. This CDR3 is built from 14 residues. V lost 3 bases and J 2 bases, leaving 8 bases between the germline ends. CDR1 and CDR2 (germline): MDHEN, SYDVKM. The CDR3 is CASSFSSPGNTIYF. For the CDR3, the DNA is TGTGCCAGCAGTTTCTCGTCCCCTGGAAACACCATATATTTT.

The gene calls are TRBV28 and TRBJ2-7; D might be TRBD1 or TRBD2, each matching 5 bases. Looked up from germline, CDR1 is MDHEN and CDR2 is SYDVKM. The CDR3 consists of 13 residues. With 7 bases removed from V and 3 bases from J, the gap between germline ends came to 13 bases. In DNA, the CDR3 is TGTGCCAGCAACCCAGGGACCCTCTACGAGCAGTACTTC. Translation gives CASNPGTLYEQYF.